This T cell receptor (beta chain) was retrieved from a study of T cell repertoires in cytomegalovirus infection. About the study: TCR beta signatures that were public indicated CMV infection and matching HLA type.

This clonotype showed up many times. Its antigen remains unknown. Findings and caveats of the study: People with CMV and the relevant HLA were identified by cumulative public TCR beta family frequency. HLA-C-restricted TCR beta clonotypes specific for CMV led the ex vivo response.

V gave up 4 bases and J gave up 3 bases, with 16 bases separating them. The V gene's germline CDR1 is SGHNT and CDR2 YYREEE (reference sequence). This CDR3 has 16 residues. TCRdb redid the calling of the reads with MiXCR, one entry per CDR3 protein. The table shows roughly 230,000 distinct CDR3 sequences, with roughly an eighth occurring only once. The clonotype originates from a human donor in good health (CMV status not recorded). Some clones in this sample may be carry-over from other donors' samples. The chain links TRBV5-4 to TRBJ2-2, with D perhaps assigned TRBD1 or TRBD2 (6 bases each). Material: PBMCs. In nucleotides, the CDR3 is TGTGCCAGCAGCCTGAGTAGGGGGGCGGACACCGGGGAGCTGTTTTTT. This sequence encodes CASSLSRGADTGELFF.